The 29 T cell receptor beta chains below come from one sample, sequenced in a study of T cell responses to AZD1222 COVID-19 vaccine (dated by TCRdb to the early 2020s). The library was built by means of the immunoSEQ multiplex PCR assay. In its TCRdb copy, this immuneACCESS table keeps in-frame sequences only and misses some clones. Where compared with another copy, unresolved V genes explain less than half of these, and the others have no known cause. Within this sample are some 130,000 clones, with about nine tenths of them counted one time only. The top ten clones comprise 6.9% of the sample. The sample's time point, from its label and the paper: baseline before first vaccination. This material consisted of peripheral blood, taken on day 0 of AZD1222 vaccination. These receptors came from an adult in good health.

The chain carries TRBV6-1 and TRBJ1-3, with D possibly being TRBD1 (6 bases). With 2 bases removed from V and 6 bases from J, the gap between germline ends came to 20 bases. Germline assignment: CDR1 MNHNS and CDR2 SASEGT. This CDR3 is 17 amino acids long. As DNA, the CDR3 is TGTGCCAGCAGTGAAACCGCGACAGGCTACCCGGCAAACACCATATATTTT. Its translation: CASSETATGYPANTIYF.

V gene TRBV7-9 combines with J gene TRBJ1-4; TRBD1 aligns across 7 bases. Germline CDR1 SEHNR, CDR2 FQNEAQ (reference sequence). J was trimmed by 3 bases and V by 7 bases; bases with no gene match: 8. CDR3 size: 15 residues. For the CDR3, the DNA is TGTGCCAGCATCCTTCAGGGGGGCGCTAATGAAAAACTGTTTTTT. Amino acids: CASILQGGANEKLFF.

CDR3 in amino acids: CASSMGTGTYEQYF. The CDR3 region has the DNA TGTGCCAGTAGTATGGGGACAGGTACCTACGAGCAGTACTTC. V and J are TRBV19 and TRBJ2-7; TRBD1 aligns across 8 bases. J lost 2 bases, V lost 3 bases, and 3 bases had no gene match. This CDR3 spans 14 amino acids. In germline, CDR1 is LNHDA, CDR2 SQIVND (reference sequence). Variable domain in full (rest from reference TRBV19 and TRBJ2-7): DGGITQSPKYLFRKEGQNVTLSCEQNLNHDAMYWYRQDPGQGLRLIYYSQIVNDFQKGDIAEGYSVSREKKESFPLTVTSAQKNPTAFYLCASSMGTGTYEQYFGPGTRLTVT.

This chain links TRBV30 with TRBJ2-2; weak D call: TRBD1 (6 bases). Trimming pared 2 bases from V and 3 bases from J, leaving 16 bases between. This CDR3 contains 16 residues. CDR1 and CDR2 (germline): GTSNPN, SVGIG (reference sequence). CDR3 in DNA: TGTGCCTGGAGTCTCACTGGCAGGGGCTACACCGGGGAGCTGTTTTTT. This translates into CAWSLTGRGYTGELFF.

In this sample, this clone turned up once. The V call is TRBV18, the J call TRBJ2-3, with no clear D. Trimming took off 3 bases at V and 6 bases at J, with 10 bases between the two ends. From germline, CDR1 is KGHSH and CDR2 LQKENI. This CDR3 has 13 residues. DNA of the CDR3: TGTGCCAGCTCACCTCTCCTGTGGGATACGCAGTATTTT. Translation: CASSPLLWDTQYF.

The CDR3 DNA is TGTGCCAGCAGCGGAACGGACGCGAGCTATGGCTACACCTTC. Translating gives CASSGTDASYGYTF. The J gene is TRBJ1-2, the V gene TRBV11-2, with D unclear. Deletions cut 5 bases from V and 4 bases from J, with 14 bases between. There are 14 residues in the CDR3. Looked up from germline, CDR1 is SGHAT and CDR2 is FQNNGV.

The genes are TRBV2 and TRBJ2-7; 7 nucleotides line up with TRBD2. The V and J ends lost 8 bases and 0 bases, in that order; junction bases with no gene match: 13. The CDR3 loop spans 16 amino acids. Germline V gene sequence: CDR1 SNHLY, CDR2 FYNNEI. The CDR3 bases are TGTGCCAGCGGTTCCTCGGGGGAGGGGAGCTCCTACGAGCAGTACTTC. This encodes CASGSSGEGSSYEQYF. The full variable domain, its missing parts supplied by reference TRBV2 and TRBJ2-7, is EPEVTQTPSHQVTQMGQEVILRCVPISNHLYFYWYRQILGQKVEFLVSFYNNEISEKSEIFDDQFSVERPDGSNFTLKIRSTKLEDSAMYFCASGSSGEGSSYEQYFGPGTRLTVT.

The CDR3 bases are TGTGCCAGCAGCTTAGATTTCCAGACCTACCAAGAGACCCAGTACTTC. As protein: CASSLDFQTYQETQYF. The chain joins TRBV11-2 to TRBJ2-5; no reliable D call. Germline CDR1 reads SGHAT; CDR2 reads FQNNGV. This CDR3 has 16 residues. Trimming removed 0 bases at V and 0 bases at J, with 11 bases between.

This clone appeared once. This chain connects TRBV3-1 (or the pseudogene TRBV3-2) to TRBJ1-2; tentatively, D is TRBD1 (6 bases). The CDR3 loop spans 14 amino acids. CDR1 and CDR2 from the germline V gene are LGHDT and YNNKEL (reference sequence). V was pared by 4 bases and J by 4 bases, with 13 bases between. The CDR3 loop is CASSLYRESYGYTF. CDR3 sequence (DNA): TGTGCCAGCAGCCTGTACAGGGAAAGCTATGGCTACACCTTC.

This chain connects TRBV27 to TRBJ2-3; 9 bases are a match to TRBD2. This CDR3 spans 14 amino acids. V dropped 3 bases and J dropped 5; count of bases not matched to a gene: 3. The V gene's germline CDR1 is MNHEY and CDR2 SMNVEV (reference sequence). CDR3 DNA sequence: TGTGCCAGCAGTTTCCTAGCGGGGTTAGATACGCAGTATTTT. Translating gives CASSFLAGLDTQYF.

This rearrangement joins TRBV28 to TRBJ1-2, with D tentatively TRBD1 (5 bases). V dropped 6 bases and J dropped 0 bases, with 11 bases sitting between them. The germline gives CDR1 MDHEN, CDR2 SYDVKM. The CDR3 is 14 residues long. As DNA, the CDR3 is TGTGCCAGCAGCCCCGGGGGGGCTAACTATGGCTACACCTTC. This sequence encodes CASSPGGANYGYTF.

Only one count was recorded for this clone. The same CDR3 can be traced to other DNA sequences in this sample. The gene calls are TRBV5-1 and TRBJ2-1, with 13 bases identical to TRBD2. The CDR3 extends over 15 amino acids. CDR1 is SGHRS and CDR2 is YFSETQ in the germline V gene. V was pared by 2 bases and J by 6 bases, with 2 bases of the junction left unmatched. CDR3 bases: TGCGCCAGCAGCTTACTAGCGGGGGGGACCAATGAGCAGTTCTTC. Translated: CASSLLAGGTNEQFF.

The V and J genes are TRBV30 and TRBJ1-5; 8 bases line up with TRBD1. The germline V gene has CDR1 GTSNPN and CDR2 SVGIG (reference sequence). This CDR3 has 15 amino acids. V trimming: 3 bases; J trimming: 5 bases; junction bases outside the gene matches: 9. The CDR3 protein is CAWRGTGWGYQPQHF. The CDR3 DNA follows: TGTGCCTGGAGGGGGACAGGCTGGGGATATCAGCCCCAGCATTTT.

This clone came up once. V usage is TRBV28 and J usage is TRBJ1-1; no clear D. Germline V gene sequence: CDR1 MDHEN, CDR2 SYDVKM. This CDR3 has 16 amino acids. Trimming shortened V by 5 bases and J by 1 base, and 17 bases separated the two germline ends. CDR3 protein: CASSQRSQIGNTEAFF. The CDR3 nucleotides are TGTGCCAGCAGTCAGCGTTCACAGATCGGGAACACTGAAGCTTTCTTT.

The chain couples TRBV2 to TRBJ1-4; D remains unclear. Germline values: CDR1 SNHLY, CDR2 FYNNEI. The CDR3 runs to 17 residues. V lost 6 bases, J lost 0 bases, and 17 bases lay in between. The CDR3 loop is CASSDWIGRATNEKLFF. Here the CDR3 DNA reads TGTGCCAGCAGCGACTGGATTGGACGTGCAACTAATGAAAAACTGTTTTTT. The full variable domain, completed using reference TRBV2 and TRBJ1-4, is EPEVTQTPSHQVTQMGQEVILRCVPISNHLYFYWYRQILGQKVEFLVSFYNNEISEKSEIFDDQFSVERPDGSNFTLKIRSTKLEDSAMYFCASSDWIGRATNEKLFFGSGTQLSVL.

The chain uses TRBV28 and TRBJ2-2; TRBD1 agrees at 10 bases. Germline-derived CDR1 and CDR2 are MDHEN and SYDVKM. Trimming took 8 bases from V and 4 from J; bases not matched to a gene: 4. CDR3 length: 14 amino acids. CDR3 loop: CASRGQGITGELFF. In DNA form, the CDR3 reads TGTGCCAGCCGGGGACAGGGGATCACCGGGGAGCTGTTTTTT.

The CDR3: CASSSPGEQYF. The CDR3 DNA reads TGTGCCAGCAGCTCGCCCGGCGAGCAGTACTTC. This chain links TRBV5-6 with TRBJ2-7, with D hard to call. This CDR3 is built from 11 residues. Germline V gives CDR1 SGHDT, CDR2 YYEEEE. V dropped 3 bases and J dropped 6 bases, with 7 bases sitting between them.

The rearrangement uses TRBV28 and TRBJ1-3; D ambiguous. CDR1 and CDR2 from the germline V gene are MDHEN and SYDVKM. The CDR3 consists of 16 residues. Trimming cost V 5 bases and J 0 bases, with 14 bases left between them. CDR3: CASSHRRLNSGNTIYF. The CDR3 DNA sequence: TGTGCCAGCAGTCATCGTAGACTGAACTCTGGAAACACCATATATTTT.

The chain joins TRBV28 to TRBJ2-7, with 7 bases matching TRBD1. The V segment lost 4 bases and the J segment 0 bases; nucleotides outside the gene matches: 3. The CDR3 has 14 residues. The germline V gene encodes CDR1 MDHEN and CDR2 SYDVKM. The CDR3 is CASSSRGFSYEQYF. The DNA for the CDR3 is TGTGCCAGCAGTTCCAGGGGGTTCTCCTACGAGCAGTACTTC.

The chain is built from TRBV7-9 and TRBJ1-2, with D perhaps TRBD1 (5 bases). CDR3 size: 14 residues. From germline, CDR1 is SEHNR and CDR2 FQNEAQ (reference sequence). The V end was cut by 1 base, the J end by 1 base, with 7 bases between. CDR3 in DNA: TGTGCCAGCAGCTTAGGGCAGGGTAACTATGGCTACACCTTC. Its protein product is CASSLGQGNYGYTF.

The V call is TRBV7-3, the J call TRBJ1-1; a possible D gene is TRBD1 (5 bases). The CDR3 length is 13 residues. Germline CDR1 SGHTA, CDR2 FQGTGA. Trimming cost V 2 bases and J 1 base, with 5 bases left between them. CDR3 protein: CASSLDRNTEAFF. The CDR3 bases are TGTGCCAGCAGCTTAGACAGGAACACTGAAGCTTTCTTT.

The gene calls are TRBV19 and TRBJ2-7, with a weak D call TRBD1 (6 bases). Germline assignment: CDR1 LNHDA and CDR2 SQIVND (reference sequence). This CDR3 has 14 residues. The germline V and J ends were trimmed by 6 bases and 5 bases, with 17 bases remaining between them. DNA for the CDR3: TGTGCCAGTAGCCGAGGGGGAAATCGCAACGAGCAGTACTTC. Its protein product is CASSRGGNRNEQYF.

The chain combines TRBV10-3 with TRBJ1-4, with TRBD1 matching 9 bases. CDR1 ENHRY and CDR2 SYGVKD come from the germline V gene. There are 15 residues in the CDR3. Trimming cost V 3 bases and J 5 bases; bases outside gene matches: 4. CDR3 sequence (DNA): TGTGCCATCAGTGAAACGGGACAGGGCAATGAAAAACTGTTTTTT. It specifies CAISETGQGNEKLFF.

V and J are TRBV4-3 and TRBJ1-5; possible D gene TRBD1, 6 bases. V gave up 3 bases and J gave up 3 bases, with 15 bases separating them. Germline V gene sequence: CDR1 LGHNA, CDR2 YSLEER. CDR3 length equals 16 residues. The CDR3 DNA sequence: TGCGCCAGCAGCCACAAGGACAGAACGGTCAATCAGCCCCAGCATTTT. Amino acids: CASSHKDRTVNQPQHF.

This chain links TRBV7-2 with TRBJ2-7; 10 bases match TRBD2. Per the germline V gene, CDR1 is SGHTA and CDR2 is FQGNSA. Germline trimming cut 1 base from V and 0 bases from J; bases unmatched to any gene: 3. The CDR3 runs to 16 residues. This CDR3 reads CASSLVAGGPSYEQYF. CDR3 nucleotides: TGTGCCAGCAGCTTAGTAGCGGGGGGACCCTCCTACGAGCAGTACTTC.

This sequence joins TRBV9 and TRBJ2-3; 7 nucleotides line up with TRBD2. The germline gives CDR1 SGDLS, CDR2 YYNGEE. Trimming at V came to 0 bases and at J to 1 base, leaving 5 bases not matched to a gene. This CDR3 has 16 residues. This CDR3 reads CASSVDPRGGTDTQYF. CDR3 in DNA: TGTGCCAGCAGCGTAGACCCCCGGGGGGGCACAGATACGCAGTATTTT.

The chain uses TRBV25-1 and TRBJ1-4; perhaps TRBD1 as D (5 bases). The ends were cut back, 2 bases at V and 6 bases at J, with 13 bases in the middle. This CDR3 spans 15 amino acids. The germline V gene has CDR1 MGHDK and CDR2 SYGVNS. CDR3 DNA: TGTGCCAGCAGTGAAGAGCGGATGGGGGATGAAAAACTGTTTTTT. Amino acids: CASSEERMGDEKLFF. The complete variable domain, with remaining parts taken from reference TRBV25-1 and TRBJ1-4, reads EADIYQTPRYLVIGTGKKITLECSQTMGHDKMYWYQQDPGMELHLIHYSYGVNSTEKGDLSSESTVSRIRTEHFPLTLESARPSHTSQYLCASSEERMGDEKLFFGSGTQLSVL.

V is TRBV3-1 (or the pseudogene TRBV3-2) and J is TRBJ1-1; no definite D call. Germline V gives CDR1 LGHDT, CDR2 YNNKEL (reference sequence). V was trimmed by 3 bases and J by 5 bases, leaving 13 bases between them. The CDR3 is made up of 14 amino acids. The CDR3 coding sequence is TGTGCCAGCAGCCATCATCCCCTTGTAACTGAAGCTTTCTTT. It encodes CASSHHPLVTEAFF.

The CDR3 loop reads CASSLAAGGRRDYGYTF. Here the CDR3 DNA reads TGCGCCAGCAGCTTGGCGGCAGGGGGCAGACGGGACTATGGCTACACCTTC. The J gene is TRBJ1-2, the V gene TRBV5-1; 8 bases line up with TRBD1. Germline V gene data show CDR1 as SGHRS and CDR2 as YFSETQ. The ends lost 0 bases at V and 3 bases at J; junction bases unmatched: 10. CDR3 length: 17 residues.